This T cell receptor (beta chain) is from a study of blood T cell repertoires in COVID-19. The wider study: From the United States, Italy and Spain came samples of acute and convalescent COVID-19. PBMCs, B-cell-depleted T cells, or T cells were the source of the cDNA or gDNA that made up the material.

The repertoire was sequenced with immunoSEQ multiplex PCR; TCRdb's copy has only in-frame clones and lacks some. This sample has approximately 270,000 clones, with around 82% found just once. CDR1 is SGHDT and CDR2 is YYEEEE in the germline V gene. This CDR3 spans 16 amino acids. Deletions cut 0 bases from V and 3 bases from J, with 15 bases between. Seattle's enrolled individuals joined amid active infection and were then monitored longitudinally. This clonotype was sampled from a person between 65 and 80 years old with COVID-19, enrolled during active disease. The sequenced material came from peripheral blood. This sequence joins TRBV5-6 and TRBJ1-2; TRBD1 might be the D (6 bases). This CDR3 is CASSLDGTRGYYGYTF. DNA of the CDR3: TGTGCCAGCAGCTTGGACGGGACACGGGGATACTATGGCTACACCTTC.